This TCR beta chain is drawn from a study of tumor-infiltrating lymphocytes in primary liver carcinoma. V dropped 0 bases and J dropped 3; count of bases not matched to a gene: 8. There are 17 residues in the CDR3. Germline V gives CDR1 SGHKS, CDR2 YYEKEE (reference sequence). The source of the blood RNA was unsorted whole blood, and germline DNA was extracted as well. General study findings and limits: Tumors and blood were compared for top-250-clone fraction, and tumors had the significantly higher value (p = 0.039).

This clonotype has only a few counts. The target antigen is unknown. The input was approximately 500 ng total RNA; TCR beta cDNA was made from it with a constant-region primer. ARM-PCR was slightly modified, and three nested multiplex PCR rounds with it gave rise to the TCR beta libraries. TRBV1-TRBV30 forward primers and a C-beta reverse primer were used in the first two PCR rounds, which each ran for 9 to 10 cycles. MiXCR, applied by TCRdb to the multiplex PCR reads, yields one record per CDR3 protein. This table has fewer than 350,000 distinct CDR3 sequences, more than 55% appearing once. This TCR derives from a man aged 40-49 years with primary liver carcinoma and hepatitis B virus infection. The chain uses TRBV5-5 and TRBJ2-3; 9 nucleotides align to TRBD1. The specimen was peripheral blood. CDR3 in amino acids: CASSLDGTGFFTDTQYF. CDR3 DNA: TGTGCCAGCAGCTTGGACGGGACAGGGTTCTTTACAGATACGCAGTATTTT. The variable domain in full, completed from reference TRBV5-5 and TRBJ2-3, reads DAGVTQSPTHLIKTRGQQVTLRCSPISGHKSVSWYQQVLGQGPQFIFQYYEKEERGRGNFPDRFSARQFPNYSSELNVNALLLGDSALYLCASSLDGTGFFTDTQYFGPGTRLTVL.